Listed below are T cell receptor beta chains from one sample, sequenced in a study of blood T cell repertoires in COVID-19. This table comes from immunoSEQ multiplex PCR, and its TCRdb copy is limited to in-frame clones, with some not included. The table includes 500,000 to 600,000 clones, approximately 91% detected once. Sample: peripheral blood. These receptors were obtained from a woman aged 45-59 years with COVID-19, enrolled during active disease. Both conserved end residues are part of each CDR3. The D gene is left open where the match is weak. Clone size is not always given. Where it is, it says once, few, many or a class for expanded clones.

V gene,J gene,D gene,clone size,CDR3 DNA,CDR3 protein
TRBV24-1,TRBJ1-1,-,-,TGTGCCACCAGTGATTTCAGGAACACTGAAGCTTTCTTT,CATSDFRNTEAFF
TRBV2,TRBJ1-1,TRBD1,few,TGTGCCAGCACCCGGGACAGGGTCACTGAAGCTTTCTTT,CASTRDRVTEAFF
TRBV23-1,TRBJ1-3,-,-,TGCGCCAGCAGTCAAGTCCTCGACAGGTATGGAAACACCATATATTTT,CASSQVLDRYGNTIYF
TRBV29-1,TRBJ2-3,TRBD2,-,TGCAGCCAAAGGGTAGCGGGGAGCACAGATACGCAGTATTTT,CSQRVAGSTDTQYF
TRBV7-7,TRBJ2-5,-,-,TGTGCCAGCAGCTTACGCCCTGGTGGGGGCGGCGGGACCCAGTACTTC,CASSLRPGGGGGTQYF
TRBV19,TRBJ2-6,-,-,TGTGCCAGTAGCACCCGTGGGGGGTTCGGGGCCAACGTCCTGACTTTC,CASSTRGGFGANVLTF
TRBV2,TRBJ1-5,TRBD1,-,TGTGCCAGCGGCTACAGGGGTCAGCCCCAGCATTTT,CASGYRGQPQHF
TRBV4-1,TRBJ2-1,TRBD2,-,TGCGCCAGCAGCCAAGGGAACGGGGGGTTGGCCTACAATGAGCAGTTCTTC,CASSQGNGGLAYNEQFF
TRBV20-1,TRBJ1-1,-,-,TGCAGTGCCCCGGGTTACAAAGCTTTCTTT,CSAPGYKAFF
TRBV5-1,TRBJ2-7,-,-,TGCGCCAGCAGCTTGGCCGGGGTTGACGAGCAGTACTTC,CASSLAGVDEQYF
TRBV6-6,TRBJ2-5,-,-,TGTGCCAGCAGTTCCCAAACAGGGAAGGAGACCCAGTACTTC,CASSSQTGKETQYF
TRBV7-9,TRBJ1-1,-,-,TGTGCCAGCAGCTCTCAGGGAATTGAAGCTTTCTTT,CASSSQGIEAFF
TRBV4-1,TRBJ2-1,-,once,TGCGCCAGCAGCCAAGATGGGAGGGAGCAGTTCTTC,CASSQDGREQFF
TRBV3-1/TRBV3-2,TRBJ2-5,TRBD1,-,TGTGCCAGCAGCCGGTCGGACAGGGAGAGAGAGACCCAGTACTTC,CASSRSDRERETQYF
TRBV11-3,TRBJ2-7,TRBD1,once,TGTGCCAGCAGCTCCTCCCCAGGGGGCCTCTCCGAGCAGTACTTC,CASSSSPGGLSEQYF
TRBV28,TRBJ2-7,-,-,TGTGCCAGCAAAAGACAGCGCTACGAGCAGTACTTC,CASKRQRYEQYF
TRBV25-1,TRBJ2-3,-,-,TGTGCCAGCACCCCCAAGGGGGGGAGAGATACGCAGTATTTT,CASTPKGGRDTQYF
TRBV6-2/TRBV6-3,TRBJ1-1,TRBD1,few,TGTGCCAGCAGACCTACAGGGGGCGCTCTTACTGAAGCTTTCTTT,CASRPTGGALTEAFF
TRBV6-5,TRBJ2-7,-,-,TGTGCCAGCAGTCACCCCTTACGAGGGCAGTACTTC,CASSHPLRGQYF
TRBV6-5,TRBJ2-7,-,-,TGTGCCAGCAGTTACTCGTGGAGGGGGACAGCCTACGAGCAGTACTTC,CASSYSWRGTAYEQYF
TRBV9,TRBJ1-1,TRBD1,-,TGTGCCAGCAGCTTGGGACAGACTAACACTGAAGCTTTCTTT,CASSLGQTNTEAFF
TRBV10-3,TRBJ2-7,-,-,TGTGCCATCAGGCAGGTCAACTCCTACGAGCAGTACTTC,CAIRQVNSYEQYF
TRBV23-1,TRBJ1-2,TRBD1,-,TGCGCCAGCAGTCAATCTGGCCAGGGGGCAAGGGGTGGCTACACCTTC,CASSQSGQGARGGYTF
TRBV9,TRBJ1-2,-,-,TGTGCCAGCAGCCTTCTAGTGGGTCCCACCTATGGCTACACCTTC,CASSLLVGPTYGYTF
TRBV18,TRBJ2-2,-,once,TGTGCCAGCTCACCTCAGAACACCGGGGAGCTGTTTTTT,CASSPQNTGELFF
TRBV6-2/TRBV6-3,TRBJ1-1,-,-,TGTGCCAGCAGTTCCGGACAGACAGAAGCTTTCTTT,CASSSGQTEAFF
TRBV15,TRBJ2-1,TRBD1,-,TGTGCCACCAGCGCAAGACAGGGGGGGAATGAGCAGTTCTTC,CATSARQGGNEQFF
TRBV2,TRBJ2-3,TRBD1,-,TGTGCCAGCACCGACAGGACAGGGTCCACAGATACGCAGTATTTT,CASTDRTGSTDTQYF
TRBV14,TRBJ2-6,-,-,TGTGCCAGCAGCCCGGGGGGGGCCAACGTCCTGACTTTC,CASSPGGANVLTF
TRBV19,TRBJ1-6,TRBD1,-,TGTGCCAGTAGTATCATCGGGACAGAGACATCACCCCTCCACTTT,CASSIIGTETSPLHF
TRBV11-2,TRBJ1-1,TRBD1,-,TGTGCCAGCAGCACCGGGACAGGAGCCCCTGAAGCTTTCTTT,CASSTGTGAPEAFF
TRBV18,TRBJ2-7,TRBD1,-,TGTGCCAGCTCACCAGGATGGGACAGCAAATACCAGTACTTC,CASSPGWDSKYQYF
TRBV19,TRBJ1-2,-,-,TGTGCCAGTAGTGTCGGACACCTCGCCAACTATGGCTACACCTTC,CASSVGHLANYGYTF
TRBV5-1,TRBJ2-3,-,-,TGCGCCAGCAGCTTGGCAGGATTAACAGATACGCAGTATTTT,CASSLAGLTDTQYF
TRBV11-2,TRBJ2-5,-,once,TGTGCCAGCAGCTTAGGGCCACTAGGGCGAGCGACCCAGTACTTC,CASSLGPLGRATQYF
TRBV9,TRBJ1-2,TRBD1,-,TGTGCCAGCAGCGCCGGCGCGGGACAGGGCTCCTATGGCTACACCTTC,CASSAGAGQGSYGYTF
TRBV5-1,TRBJ1-1,TRBD1,-,TGCGCCAGCAGCTTGCCAACAGGGGGCACTGAAGCTTTCTTT,CASSLPTGGTEAFF
TRBV30,TRBJ1-4,-,-,TGTGCCTGGAGTGCCGGACTCCCGGCGTCAAAACTGTTTTTT,CAWSAGLPASKLFF
TRBV5-1,TRBJ2-3,TRBD2,-,TGCGCCAGCAGCTTGGGGGGACTAGCTAGGCCAGATACGCAGTATTTT,CASSLGGLARPDTQYF
TRBV6-5,TRBJ1-2,-,-,TGTGCCAGCACCGCAGCGGGGGCCCAAATCTATGGCTACACCTTC,CASTAAGAQIYGYTF
TRBV24-1,TRBJ1-5,TRBD1,-,TGTGCCACCAGTGACCGTGCAGGGGGCCCTAATCAGCCCCAGCATTTT,CATSDRAGGPNQPQHF
TRBV5-5,TRBJ1-1,TRBD1,once,TGTGCCAGCAGCTTGGGGACAGGGGGCACTGAAGCTTTCTTT,CASSLGTGGTEAFF
TRBV19,TRBJ1-5,TRBD1,-,TGTGCCAGTTATGACAGGGTTGGGAATCAGCCCCAGCATTTT,CASYDRVGNQPQHF
TRBV5-4,TRBJ2-2,-,-,TGTGCCAGCAGCCAGACAGGAATGAAGAACACCGGGGAGCTGTTTTTT,CASSQTGMKNTGELFF